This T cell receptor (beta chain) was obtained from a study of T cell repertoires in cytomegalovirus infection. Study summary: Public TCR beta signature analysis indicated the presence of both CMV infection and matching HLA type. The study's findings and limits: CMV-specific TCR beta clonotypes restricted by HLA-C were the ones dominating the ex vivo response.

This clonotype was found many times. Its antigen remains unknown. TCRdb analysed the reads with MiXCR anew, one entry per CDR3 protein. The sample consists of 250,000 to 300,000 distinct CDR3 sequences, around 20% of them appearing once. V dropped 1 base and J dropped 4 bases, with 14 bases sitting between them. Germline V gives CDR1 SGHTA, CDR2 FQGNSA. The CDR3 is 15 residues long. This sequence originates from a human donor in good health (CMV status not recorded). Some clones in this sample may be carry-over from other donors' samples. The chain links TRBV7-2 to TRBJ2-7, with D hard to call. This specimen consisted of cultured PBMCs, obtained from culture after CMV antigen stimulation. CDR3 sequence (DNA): TGTGCCAGCAGCTTAGGCCCCGGCGAGATATACGAGCAGTACTTC. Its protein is CASSLGPGEIYEQYF.